The next 8 T cell receptor beta chains were all read from a single sample in a study of shared clonotypes between healthy human individuals. Method: immunoSEQ multiplex PCR; TCRdb's copy keeps in-frame clones and lacks some. This table holds around 2.5 million clones, roughly 93% found once. Sequencing input: naive CD4+ T cells from PBMCs. Subset: CD45RA+ positively selected. The receptors shown here come from a man between 18 and 29 years old in good health. Some clones in this sample may be carry-over from other donors' samples.

The chain uses TRBV4-1 and TRBJ1-2, with D uncertain. The CDR3 runs to 16 residues. Per germline, CDR1 MGHRA and CDR2 YSYEKL. Trimming pared 1 base from V and 0 bases from J, leaving 12 bases between. The CDR3 nucleotides read TGCGCCAGCAGCCAAGTTCCGCGGGCGACTAACTATGGCTACACCTTC. Encoded protein: CASSQVPRATNYGYTF.

A remark on this clone: This sample includes further DNA sequences coding for the same CDR3. The CDR3 reads CASSFSGETQYF. The CDR3 DNA sequence: TGCGCCAGCAGCTTTTCCGGGGAGACCCAGTACTTC. The chain combines TRBV5-1 with TRBJ2-5; D gene uncertain. Germline values: CDR1 SGHRS, CDR2 YFSETQ. V was shortened by 2 bases and J by 5 bases, with 7 bases between the two germline ends. This CDR3 contains 12 residues.

CDR3: CASSQGLAHYNEQFF. CDR3 DNA: TGCGCCAGCAGCCAAGGACTAGCACATTACAATGAGCAGTTCTTC. The J gene is TRBJ2-1, the V gene TRBV4-1; 7 nucleotides match TRBD2. Germline V CDR1 and CDR2: MGHRA, YSYEKL. V lost 1 base to trimming and J lost 4 bases; unmatched junction nucleotides: 4. This CDR3 has 15 amino acids.

The sample holds a few counts of this clone. The chain couples TRBV2 to TRBJ2-1, with D unresolved. CDR3 length equals 10 residues. V was clipped by 8 bases and J by 13 bases, with 12 bases between them. Germline values: CDR1 SNHLY, CDR2 FYNNEI. The CDR3: CASSLGPQFF. CDR3 DNA sequence: TGTGCCAGCTCATTGGGCCCTCAGTTCTTC.

The chain uses TRBV5-4 and TRBJ1-2, with 12 bases aligning to TRBD1. V was pared by 5 bases and J by 2 bases, with 7 bases of the junction left unmatched. Germline values: CDR1 SGHNT, CDR2 YYREEE (reference sequence). This CDR3 is 16 amino acids long. The CDR3 DNA sequence: TGTGCCAGCAGGGCGGGACAGGGGGCTTCGAACTATGGCTACACCTTC. Encoded protein: CASRAGQGASNYGYTF.

The gene calls are TRBV4-2 and TRBJ2-7, with 10 bases lining up with TRBD1. CDR1 is LGHNA, CDR2 YNFKEQ, per germline. The CDR3 runs to 15 residues. After removal of 4 bases from V and 2 bases from J, the junction contained 5 bases not matched to a gene. In nucleotides, the CDR3 is TGTGCCAGCAGCCCGAGGGACAGGGGAACCTACGAGCAGTACTTC. Its protein product is CASSPRDRGTYEQYF.

The chain is built from TRBV28 and TRBJ2-4; weak D call: TRBD2 (5 bases). V was cut by 5 bases and J by 8 bases, with 19 bases left in between. Germline loops: CDR1 MDHEN, CDR2 SYDVKM. This CDR3 spans 15 amino acids. This chain's CDR3 is CASSPGGGLGDIQYF. The DNA for the CDR3 is TGTGCCAGCAGTCCTGGAGGTGGCCTTGGGGACATTCAGTACTTC.

This chain connects TRBV5-1 to TRBJ2-2; no clear D. Germline CDR1 SGHRS, CDR2 YFSETQ. The CDR3 loop spans 15 amino acids. V dropped 0 bases and J dropped 4 bases, with 10 bases sitting between them. The CDR3 loop reads CASSLVGVRTGELFF. The CDR3 DNA reads TGCGCCAGCAGCTTGGTTGGGGTCCGCACCGGGGAGCTGTTTTTT.